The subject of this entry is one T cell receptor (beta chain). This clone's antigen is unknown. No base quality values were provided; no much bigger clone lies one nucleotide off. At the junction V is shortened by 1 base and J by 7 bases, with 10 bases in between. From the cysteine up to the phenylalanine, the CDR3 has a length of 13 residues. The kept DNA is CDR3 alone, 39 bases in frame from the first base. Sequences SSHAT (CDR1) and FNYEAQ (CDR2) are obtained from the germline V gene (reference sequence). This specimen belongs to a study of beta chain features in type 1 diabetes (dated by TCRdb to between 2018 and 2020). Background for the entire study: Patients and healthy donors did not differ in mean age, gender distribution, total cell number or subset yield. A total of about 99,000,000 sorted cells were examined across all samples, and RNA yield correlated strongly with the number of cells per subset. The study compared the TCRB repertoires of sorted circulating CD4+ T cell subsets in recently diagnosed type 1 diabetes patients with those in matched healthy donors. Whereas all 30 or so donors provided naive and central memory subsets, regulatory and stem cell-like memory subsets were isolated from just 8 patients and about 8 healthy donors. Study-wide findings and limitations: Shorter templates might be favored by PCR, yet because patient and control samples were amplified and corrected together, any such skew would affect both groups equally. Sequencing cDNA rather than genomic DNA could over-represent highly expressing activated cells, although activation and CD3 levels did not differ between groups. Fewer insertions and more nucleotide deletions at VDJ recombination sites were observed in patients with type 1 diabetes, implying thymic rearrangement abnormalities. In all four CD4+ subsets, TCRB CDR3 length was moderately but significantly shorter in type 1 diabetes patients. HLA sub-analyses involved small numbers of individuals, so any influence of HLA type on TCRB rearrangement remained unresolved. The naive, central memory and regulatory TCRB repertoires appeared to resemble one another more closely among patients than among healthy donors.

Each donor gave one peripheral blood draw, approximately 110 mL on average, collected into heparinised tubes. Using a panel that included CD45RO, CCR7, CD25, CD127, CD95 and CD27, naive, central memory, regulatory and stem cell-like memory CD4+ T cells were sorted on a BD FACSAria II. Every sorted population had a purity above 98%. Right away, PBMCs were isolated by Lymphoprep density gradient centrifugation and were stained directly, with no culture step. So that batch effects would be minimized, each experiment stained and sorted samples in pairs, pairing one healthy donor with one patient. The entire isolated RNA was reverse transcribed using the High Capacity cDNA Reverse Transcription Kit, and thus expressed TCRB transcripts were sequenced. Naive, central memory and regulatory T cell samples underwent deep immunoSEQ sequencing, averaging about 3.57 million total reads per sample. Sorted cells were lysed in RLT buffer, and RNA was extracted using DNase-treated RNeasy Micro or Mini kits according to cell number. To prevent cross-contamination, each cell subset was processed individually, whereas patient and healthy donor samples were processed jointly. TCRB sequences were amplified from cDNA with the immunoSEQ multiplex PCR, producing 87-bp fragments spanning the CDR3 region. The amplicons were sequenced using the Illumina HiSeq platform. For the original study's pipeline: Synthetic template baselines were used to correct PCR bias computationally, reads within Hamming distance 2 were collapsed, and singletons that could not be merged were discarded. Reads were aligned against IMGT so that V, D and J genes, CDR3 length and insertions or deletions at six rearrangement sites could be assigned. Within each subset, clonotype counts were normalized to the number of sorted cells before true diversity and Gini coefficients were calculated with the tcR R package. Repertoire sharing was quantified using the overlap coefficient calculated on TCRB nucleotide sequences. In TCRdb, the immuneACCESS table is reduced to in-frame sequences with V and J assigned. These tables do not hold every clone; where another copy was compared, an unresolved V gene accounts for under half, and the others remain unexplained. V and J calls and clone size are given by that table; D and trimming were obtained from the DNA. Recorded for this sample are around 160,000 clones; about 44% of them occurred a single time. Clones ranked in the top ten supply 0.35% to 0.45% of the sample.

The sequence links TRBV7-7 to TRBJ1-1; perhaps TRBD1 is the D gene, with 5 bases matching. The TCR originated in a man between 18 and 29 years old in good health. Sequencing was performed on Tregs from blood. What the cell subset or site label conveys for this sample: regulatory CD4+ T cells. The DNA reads TGTGCCAGCAGCTTAGATATCGGGGGTGAAGCTTTCTTT. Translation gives CASSLDIGGEAFF. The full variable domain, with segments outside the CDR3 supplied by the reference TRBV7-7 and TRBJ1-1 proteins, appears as GAGVSQSPRYKVTKRGQDVTLRCDPISSHATLYWYQQALGQGPEFLTYFNYEAQPDKSGLPSDRFSAERPEGSISTLTIQRTEQRDSAMYRCASSLDIGGEAFFGQGTRLTVV.